The 10 T cell receptor beta chains given below trace back to one sample, sequenced in a study of patients and donors after allogeneic stem cell transplantation (TCRdb year 2020). The library came from RT-PCR. Sequencing relied on a NextSeq 550. Using fastp at Q25 and MiXCR, TCRdb reprocessed the public reads and kept productive beta chains. One record per CDR3 amino acid sequence lists the most common genes and DNA. This sample gives about 89,000 distinct CDR3 sequences in total; 45% to 50% of them show up just once. The ten biggest clones cover 50% to 75% of the sample. Input material: blood, either unsorted or a sorted T cell fraction (not recorded which). The origin of the receptors is a human donor who was either an allogeneic HSCT recipient or a stem cell or donor lymphocyte infusion donor (not recorded which). It is not recorded whose cells these are; they may come from a transplant donor.

The rearrangement uses TRBV6-5 and TRBJ1-2; tentative D call: TRBD1 (6 bases). Trimming cost V 6 bases and J 8 bases, with 13 bases left between them. This CDR3 is 12 amino acids long. Germline V gene lookup returns CDR1 MNHEY and CDR2 SVGAGI. The CDR3 loop is CASSENRDGYTF. The DNA for the CDR3 is TGTGCCAGCAGCGAAAACAGGGACGGCTACACCTTC.

This clonotype has a handful of counts. The chain recombines TRBV14 with TRBJ1-2; unclear D gene. V shed 0 bases and J shed 0 bases, with 8 bases lying between them. The CDR3 loop spans 15 amino acids. Germline CDR1 reads SGHDN; CDR2 reads FVKESK. The CDR3 DNA reads TGTGCCAGCAGCCAAGAAGGAATAGCTAACTATGGCTACACCTTC. It specifies CASSQEGIANYGYTF. The full variable domain, with the rest looked up from reference TRBV14 and TRBJ1-2, is EAGVTQFPSHSVIEKGQTVTLRCDPISGHDNLYWYRRVMGKEIKFLLHFVKESKQDESGMPNNRFLAERTGGTYSTLKVQPAELEDSGVYFCASSQEGIANYGYTFGSGTRLTVV.

This clonotype was counted once. V and J are TRBV7-3 and TRBJ2-3; D is ambiguous. Per germline, CDR1 SGHTA and CDR2 FQGTGA. V was clipped by 5 bases and J by 6 bases, with 12 bases between them. The CDR3 covers 13 residues. DNA of the CDR3: TGTGCCAGCAGCGCTTATGGGATTGATACGCAGTATTTT. It codes for CASSAYGIDTQYF.

This chain links TRBV7-9 with TRBJ2-3, with unresolved D. CDR3 length: 14 amino acids. V lost 5 bases and J lost 0, with 9 bases in between. Germline CDR1 is SEHNR and CDR2 is FQNEAQ (reference sequence). This chain's CDR3 is CASSPSASTDTQYF. The CDR3 DNA sequence: TGTGCCAGCAGCCCTAGTGCTAGCACAGATACGCAGTATTTT.

The chain joins TRBV7-2 to TRBJ1-5; D gene uncertain. Trimming removed 1 base from V and 7 bases from J, with 14 bases in between. This CDR3 has 15 amino acids. Germline CDR1 is SGHTA and CDR2 is FQGNSA. CDR3 DNA sequence: TGTGCCAGCAGCTTAGTCGGCGCCGGCGGGCAGCCCCAGCATTTT. The encoded protein is CASSLVGAGGQPQHF. The entire variable domain, with the rest obtained from reference TRBV7-2 and TRBJ1-5, is as follows: GAGVSQSPSNKVTEKGKDVELRCDPISGHTALYWYRQSLGQGLEFLIYFQGNSAPDKSGLPSDRFSAERTGGSVSTLTIQRTQQEDSAVYLCASSLVGAGGQPQHFGDGTRLSIL.

The rearrangement links TRBV6-2 or TRBV6-3 to TRBJ2-2; D might be TRBD2 (5 bases). CDR3 length: 14 residues. Trimming took off 6 bases at V and 2 bases at J, with 10 bases between the two ends. Germline loops: CDR1 MNHEY, CDR2 SVGEGT. Written as DNA, the CDR3 is TGTGCCAGCAGCGAGCGGTTAAACACCGGGGAGCTGTTTTTT. Protein sequence: CASSERLNTGELFF.

CDR3: CASSLVAGPLYEQYF. The CDR3 DNA sequence: TGTGCCAGCAGCCTCGTGGCGGGGCCGCTCTACGAGCAGTACTTC. The J gene is TRBJ2-7, the V gene TRBV3-1, with D perhaps TRBD2 (6 bases). CDR1 LGHDT and CDR2 YNNKEL come from the germline V gene (reference sequence). The CDR3 runs to 15 residues. V lost 4 bases and J lost 3, with 16 bases in between.

The chain employs TRBV6-5 and TRBJ1-1, with D hard to call. Germline values: CDR1 MNHEY, CDR2 SVGAGI. Trimming took 2 bases from V and 0 from J, leaving 7 bases between them. This CDR3 has 14 amino acids. CDR3 coding DNA: TGTGCCAGCAGTTACGGACGGTTGAACACTGAAGCTTTCTTT. Translating gives CASSYGRLNTEAFF.

The chain is built from TRBV10-3 and TRBJ1-2; 10 bases are shared with TRBD1. The V segment lost 6 bases and the J segment 2 bases; nucleotides outside the gene matches: 9. The CDR3 runs 16 residues. In germline, CDR1 is ENHRY, CDR2 SYGVKD. The CDR3: CAISKLPGQGNYGYTF. For the CDR3, the DNA is TGTGCCATCAGCAAACTACCGGGACAGGGGAACTATGGCTACACCTTC.

V is TRBV20-1 and J is TRBJ1-6; D might be TRBD1 (6 bases). The V and J ends lost 6 bases and 2 bases respectively, with 17 bases between them. The CDR3 is 16 residues long. CDR1 and CDR2 (germline): DFQATT, SNEGSKA (reference sequence). CDR3 sequence reads: CSATTSGAAYNSPLHF. The CDR3 DNA is TGCAGTGCCACTACATCAGGGGCCGCCTATAATTCACCCCTCCACTTT.